The clone carrying this TCR beta chain was picked up a small number of times. Its specificity is unknown. These data originate in a study of response to subunit inactivated influenza vaccine. Overall study results and limits: There was a suggestion from the authors that each seasonal influenza vaccination recruits few new T cells.

TCRdb ran MiXCR on the RT-PCR reads and lists one entry per CDR3 protein. The data show more than 150,000 distinct CDR3 sequences, 9.2% seen once. The sample consisted of non-naive T cells sorted from PBMCs, taken on the day of vaccination. This clonotype was sampled from a man in his forties or fifties who received an inactivated influenza vaccine.

CDR3 sequence (DNA): TGTGCCGGGCGGCCCTGGCCAGCGGGAGAGACCCAGTACTTC. Its translation: CAGRPWPAGETQYF. J is TRBJ2-5 and V is TRBV7-9; D may be TRBD2 (6 bases). This CDR3 contains 14 residues. The germline V and J ends were trimmed by 11 bases and 4 bases, with 20 bases remaining between them. From germline, CDR1 is SEHNR and CDR2 FQNEAQ (reference sequence).